The 19 T cell receptor beta chains listed next were all sequenced from one sample in a study of cytomegalovirus exposure and HLA in healthy donors. PCR amplification relied on 60 Vbeta primers (plus 13 Jbeta primers). Assay used: immunoSEQ multiplex PCR; TCRdb lists only in-frame clones, some missing. This repertoire shows roughly 180,000 clones, 70% to 90% found once; its top ten account for 4.8%. Sequenced sample: PBMCs. Source of these receptors: a girl aged 5-17 years in good health and CMV-seropositive.

This chain uses TRBV7-9 with TRBJ2-7; 13 positions match TRBD2. Germline CDR1 SEHNR, CDR2 FQNEAQ (reference sequence). The V segment lost 3 bases and the J segment 4 bases; nucleotides outside the gene matches: 6. The CDR3 is 16 residues long. The CDR3, as DNA: TGTGCCAGCAGCTTTTCCGGGACTAGCGGGGATTACGAGCAGTACTTC. Protein: CASSFSGTSGDYEQYF. The complete variable domain, with remaining parts taken from reference TRBV7-9 and TRBJ2-7, reads DTGVSQNPRHKITKRGQNVTFRCDPISEHNRLYWYRQTLGQGPEFLTYFQNEAQLEKSRLLSDRFSAERPKGSFSTLEIQRTEQGDSAMYLCASSFSGTSGDYEQYFGPGTRLTVT.

The J gene is TRBJ1-3, the V gene TRBV30; TRBD1 might be the D (5 bases). The CDR3 extends over 13 amino acids. Germline CDR1 reads GTSNPN; CDR2 reads SVGIG (reference sequence). Trimming cost V 5 bases and J 4 bases, with 12 bases left between them. CDR3 in DNA: TGTGCCTGGGGTGGCAGGGCGGGAAACACCATATATTTT. It yields the protein CAWGGRAGNTIYF. Supplemented by reference TRBV30 and TRBJ1-3, the full variable domain reads SQTIHQWPATLVQPVGSPLSLECTVEGTSNPNLYWYRQAAGRGLQLLFYSVGIGQISSEVPQNLSASRPQDRQFILSSKKLLLSDSGFYLCAWGGRAGNTIYFGEGSWLTVV.

The V gene is TRBV4-1, the J gene TRBJ1-4, with D tentatively TRBD1 (5 bases). This CDR3 has 15 residues. CDR1 is MGHRA, CDR2 YSYEKL, per germline. The ends were cut back, 0 bases at V and 4 bases at J, with 9 bases in the middle. The CDR3: CASSQEGAINEKLFF. Written as DNA, the CDR3 is TGCGCCAGCAGCCAAGAAGGGGCGATTAATGAAAAACTGTTTTTT.

The CDR3 bases are TGTGCCAGCAGCTTCGGACAGGGAAACACCGGGGAGCTGTTTTTT. Its translation is CASSFGQGNTGELFF. The chain is built from TRBV6-5 and TRBJ2-2; TRBD1 matches at 8 bases. The CDR3 extends over 15 amino acids. The V segment lost 6 bases and the J segment 2 bases; nucleotides outside the gene matches: 5. Germline V gene sequence: CDR1 MNHEY, CDR2 SVGAGI.

CDR3 loop: CASSSLQGTYEQYF. DNA for the CDR3: TGTGCCAGCAGCTCCCTACAGGGCACCTACGAGCAGTACTTC. This chain uses TRBV27 with TRBJ2-7, with D tentatively TRBD1 (6 bases). This CDR3 spans 14 amino acids. Germline V gene lookup returns CDR1 MNHEY and CDR2 SMNVEV (reference sequence). V was trimmed by 6 bases and J by 2 bases, leaving 14 bases between them.

V is TRBV19 and J is TRBJ1-4; 9 nucleotides align to TRBD1. Per germline, CDR1 LNHDA and CDR2 SQIVND (reference sequence). V was clipped by 5 bases and J by 0 bases; unmatched bases: 7. The CDR3 loop spans 17 amino acids. CDR3 residues: CASSQDRGPATNEKLFF. The CDR3 region has the DNA TGTGCCAGTAGTCAGGACAGGGGCCCTGCAACTAATGAAAAACTGTTTTTT.

The J gene is TRBJ2-3, the V gene TRBV7-6, with 8 bases aligning to TRBD2. Trimming removed 2 bases from V and 1 base from J; junction bases left unmatched: 11. The germline CDR1 and CDR2 sequences are SGHVS and FNYEAQ. This CDR3 comprises 18 residues. This CDR3 reads CASSLFRRGGPGTDTQYF. In DNA, the CDR3 is TGTGCCAGCAGCTTATTTAGACGGGGGGGCCCCGGCACAGATACGCAGTATTTT.

The V and J genes are TRBV11-3 and TRBJ1-6, with 8 bases lining up with TRBD1. After removal of 4 bases from V and 1 base from J, the junction contained 12 bases not matched to a gene. CDR1 is SGHNT and CDR2 is YENEEA in the germline V gene. The CDR3 runs to 19 residues. CDR3 in amino acids: CASSSYWVGQGSYNSPLHF. CDR3 bases: TGTGCCAGCAGCTCATACTGGGTAGGACAGGGATCCTATAATTCACCCCTCCACTTT.

This chain connects TRBV6-5 to TRBJ1-5, with 9 bases fitting TRBD1. The CDR3 has 14 amino acids. V shed 6 bases, J shed 6 bases, and the junction held 6 bases outside the gene matches. In germline, CDR1 is MNHEY, CDR2 SVGAGI. CDR3 in amino acids: CASRPDRGGQPQHF. DNA for the CDR3: TGTGCCAGCAGACCGGACAGGGGAGGTCAGCCCCAGCATTTT.

The rearrangement links TRBV9 to TRBJ2-5; tentatively, D is TRBD2 (5 bases). Trimming pared 0 bases from V and 5 bases from J, leaving 8 bases between. The germline gives CDR1 SGDLS, CDR2 YYNGEE. The CDR3 is 13 residues long. CDR3 region: CASSVVGEETQYF. The DNA for the CDR3 is TGTGCCAGCAGCGTAGTCGGGGAGGAGACCCAGTACTTC.

The chain carries TRBV6-1 and TRBJ1-2, with 7 bases matching TRBD1. Losses at the gene ends were 2 bases for V and 4 bases for J; bases not matched to a gene: 1. CDR1 is MNHNS, CDR2 SASEGT, per germline. The CDR3 runs 13 residues. CDR3 nucleotide sequence: TGTGCCAGCAGTGAATGGGACAGCTATGGCTACACCTTC. This translates into CASSEWDSYGYTF.

The chain links TRBV18 to TRBJ1-2; 7 bases are shared with TRBD1. Looked up from germline, CDR1 is KGHSH and CDR2 is LQKENI. The J segment lost 2 bases and the V segment lost 1 base, leaving 4 bases of the junction unmatched. The CDR3 is 15 amino acids. CDR3 DNA sequence: TGTGCCAGCTCACCACAACCGGGACAGAACTATGGCTACACCTTC. This encodes CASSPQPGQNYGYTF.

Here the CDR3 reads CASSVPGRDEQFF. CDR3 nucleotides: TGTGCCAGCAGCGTACCAGGGAGGGATGAGCAGTTCTTC. The rearrangement joins TRBV9 to TRBJ2-1, with 7 bases aligning to TRBD2. The CDR3 is made up of 13 amino acids. Trimming at V came to 1 base and at J to 8 bases, leaving 3 bases not matched to a gene. Germline values: CDR1 SGDLS, CDR2 YYNGEE.

The chain links TRBV10-1 to TRBJ1-1; TRBD1 aligns across 9 bases. V gave up 2 bases and J gave up 4 bases; unmatched junction bases: 2. The CDR3 has 14 amino acids. Germline values: CDR1 WNHNN, CDR2 SYGVQD (reference sequence). CDR3 region: CASSETTGGTEAFF. As DNA, the CDR3 is TGCGCCAGCAGTGAGACGACAGGGGGCACTGAAGCTTTCTTT.

This rearrangement joins TRBV9 to TRBJ1-1; 8 nucleotides align to TRBD1. The CDR3 sequence is 16 residues long. CDR1 is SGDLS, CDR2 YYNGEE, per germline. Trimming removed 4 bases from V and 0 bases from J; junction bases left unmatched: 8. This chain's CDR3 is CASSPRQGSLNTEAFF. In DNA form, the CDR3 reads TGTGCCAGCAGCCCCCGACAGGGGTCTCTGAACACTGAAGCTTTCTTT. Filled out from reference TRBV9 and TRBJ1-1, the complete variable domain reads DSGVTQTPKHLITATGQRVTLRCSPRSGDLSVYWYQQSLDQGLQFLIQYYNGEERAKGNILERFSAQQFPDLHSELNLSSLELGDSALYFCASSPRQGSLNTEAFFGQGTRLTVV.

V is TRBV12-5 and J is TRBJ1-2; TRBD1 aligns across 7 bases. The CDR3 consists of 13 residues. Losses at the gene ends were 6 bases for V and 4 bases for J; bases not matched to a gene: 5. Germline assignment: CDR1 LGHNT and CDR2 FRNRAP. CDR3 bases: TGTGCTAGTGGAAGCGGACAGGCCTATGGCTACACCTTC. Its protein product is CASGSGQAYGYTF.

This chain uses TRBV25-1 with TRBJ1-2; 7 bases match TRBD1. With V trimmed by 4 bases and J by 4 bases, 3 bases remained unmatched. CDR1 MGHDK and CDR2 SYGVNS come from the germline V gene. There are 13 residues in the CDR3. CDR3 nucleotides: TGTGCCAGCAGTGGACAGGGCGGCTATGGCTACACCTTC. Amino acid sequence: CASSGQGGYGYTF.

The genes are TRBV7-9 and TRBJ2-5; 9 bases match TRBD1. This CDR3 comprises 15 residues. Germline CDR1 and CDR2: SEHNR and FQNEAQ (reference sequence). With 5 bases clipped from V and 3 bases from J, the junction kept 7 bases outside the gene matches. The CDR3 bases are TGTGCCAGCAGCCTCTTGGGGGACAGGGAAGAGACCCAGTACTTC. This sequence encodes CASSLLGDREETQYF.

The genes are TRBV19 and TRBJ2-5; 7 nucleotides line up with TRBD2. Germline CDR1 is LNHDA and CDR2 is SQIVND (reference sequence). Trimming at V came to 4 bases and at J to 3 bases, leaving 2 bases not matched to a gene. The CDR3 spans 13 residues. CDR3 sequence reads: CASSRTREETQYF. The CDR3 nucleotides read TGTGCCAGTAGTAGGACTAGGGAAGAGACCCAGTACTTC.